This is a list of T cell receptor beta chains from one sample in a study of a mutant IDH1 vaccine in newly diagnosed glioma. The repertoire was sequenced with immunoSEQ multiplex PCR; TCRdb's copy has only in-frame clones and lacks some. The table lists approximately 80,000 clones, 90% to 95% of them singletons. No antigen is known for these receptors. Sequences were derived from PBMCs, sampled from a glioma patient whose treatment included an IDH1 peptide vaccine. Every receptor here comes from a woman aged 45-59 years with glioma. CDR3s include the opening cysteine and the closing phenylalanine or tryptophan. A D gene is named only where the DNA matches it firmly. Clone size is given for some rows only: seen once, a few or many times, or a class if the clone is expanded.

J: TRBJ2-2; V: TRBV28; D: NA; size: NA; DNA: TGTGCCAGCAGTGTCACCCCCGGGAGAAGGACCGGGGAGCTGTTTTTT; CDR3: CASSVTPGRRTGELFF
J: TRBJ2-7; V: TRBV28; D: NA; size: NA; DNA: TGTGCCAGCAGTTTACTTGTCGGGAAGGTCGAGCAGTACTTC; CDR3: CASSLLVGKVEQYF
J: TRBJ1-2; V: TRBV5-6; D: NA; size: NA; DNA: TGTGCCAGCAGCAAGGACAGCCTCTATGGCTACACCTTC; CDR3: CASSKDSLYGYTF
J: TRBJ2-7; V: TRBV9; D: TRBD2; size: NA; DNA: TGTGCCAGCAGCGTAGGTAGCGGGAGATACTACGAGCAGTACTTC; CDR3: CASSVGSGRYYEQYF
J: TRBJ1-2; V: TRBV25-1; D: NA; size: medium-sized; DNA: TGTGCTACGCGGGGGGAAGGCTACACCTTC; CDR3: CATRGEGYTF
J: TRBJ2-5; V: TRBV10-3; D: TRBD2; size: NA; DNA: TGTGCCATCAGTGAGTCGGGACTAGCGGGAGGGACCCAGTACTTC; CDR3: CAISESGLAGGTQYF
J: TRBJ1-5; V: TRBV19; D: NA; size: NA; DNA: TGTGCCAGTAGTCCCTACAGGGTTAGGGGTCAGCCCCAGCATTTT; CDR3: CASSPYRVRGQPQHF
J: TRBJ1-1; V: TRBV5-1; D: NA; size: once; DNA: TGCGCCAGCAGCCCAGGGGTCATGAACACTGAAGCTTTCTTT; CDR3: CASSPGVMNTEAFF
J: TRBJ1-2; V: TRBV7-9; D: NA; size: NA; DNA: TGTGCCAGCAGCCCACCGGGACGGTATGGCTACACCTTC; CDR3: CASSPPGRYGYTF
J: TRBJ1-1; V: TRBV5-4; D: TRBD1; size: NA; DNA: TGTGCCAGCTCTACAGGGGGAAATGAGAACACTGAAGCTTTCTTT; CDR3: CASSTGGNENTEAFF
J: TRBJ2-3; V: TRBV27; D: TRBD1; size: NA; DNA: TGTGCCAGCAGTTCCTGGGACAGGTACACAGATACGCAGTATTTT; CDR3: CASSSWDRYTDTQYF
J: TRBJ1-1; V: TRBV29-1; D: NA; size: NA; DNA: TGCAGCGCCAGGGAGAACACTGAAGCTTTCTTT; CDR3: CSARENTEAFF
J: TRBJ2-7; V: TRBV30; D: NA; size: once; DNA: TGTGCCTGGAGTGTCGAGATTACCTACGAGCAGTACTTC; CDR3: CAWSVEITYEQYF
J: TRBJ2-2; V: TRBV7-8; D: TRBD1; size: NA; DNA: TGTGCCAGCAGTTTCAACAGGGGCGGTACCGGGGAGCTGTTTTTT; CDR3: CASSFNRGGTGELFF
J: TRBJ1-1; V: TRBV11-1; D: NA; size: NA; DNA: TGTGCCAGCAGCTTCACGGGACATCCTGAAGCTTTCTTT; CDR3: CASSFTGHPEAFF
J: TRBJ1-3; V: TRBV7-9; D: TRBD1; size: NA; DNA: TGTGCCAGCAGCCCCAGGGGGCGTTCTGGAAACACCATATATTTT; CDR3: CASSPRGRSGNTIYF
J: TRBJ2-7; V: TRBV2; D: NA; size: NA; DNA: TGTGCCAGCAGAGTTCAAGGGGTCTCCTACGAGCAGTACTTC; CDR3: CASRVQGVSYEQYF
J: TRBJ2-1; V: TRBV5-1; D: NA; size: few; DNA: TGCGCCAGCAGCTTGGGGCAGGGCTCCTACAATGAGCAGTTCTTC; CDR3: CASSLGQGSYNEQFF
J: TRBJ2-7; V: TRBV19; D: TRBD2; size: NA; DNA: TGTGCCAGTAGTATTCGGGCGGGACTAGCGATGACCTACGAGCAGTACTTC; CDR3: CASSIRAGLAMTYEQYF
J: TRBJ2-2; V: TRBV5-1; D: NA; size: NA; DNA: TGCGCCAGCAGCTTGCAGTATTCAGGTTTCGGCCTCGGGGAGCTGTTTTTT; CDR3: CASSLQYSGFGLGELFF
J: TRBJ1-2; V: TRBV7-3; D: NA; size: NA; DNA: TGTGCCAGCAGCTCCCTGAAATCGGGTGGGAAATATGGCTACACCTTC; CDR3: CASSSLKSGGKYGYTF
J: TRBJ2-1; V: TRBV29-1; D: TRBD2; size: NA; DNA: TGCAGCGTCCAGGGACTAGCGGGAACCAGCTCCTACAATGAGCAGTTCTTC; CDR3: CSVQGLAGTSSYNEQFF
J: TRBJ2-1; V: TRBV19; D: NA; size: NA; DNA: TGTGCCAGTACTGAAGCCCCTCCTCACGGCAGGGCCAATAAGCAGTTCTTC; CDR3: CASTEAPPHGRANKQFF
J: TRBJ1-5; V: TRBV27; D: NA; size: NA; DNA: TGTGCCAGCAGTCCCACACAACGCAGGGGCGGACAGCCCCAGCATTTT; CDR3: CASSPTQRRGGQPQHF
J: TRBJ1-1; V: TRBV7-3; D: NA; size: NA; DNA: TGTGCCAGCAGCTTAAGGTGGGCGGCTGAAGCTTTCTTT; CDR3: CASSLRWAAEAFF
J: TRBJ2-7; V: TRBV4-1; D: TRBD2; size: NA; DNA: TGCGCCAGCAGCCACGGGCGGGAGAGAGACGAGCAGTACTTC; CDR3: CASSHGRERDEQYF
J: TRBJ2-2; V: TRBV9; D: TRBD2; size: NA; DNA: TGTGCCAGCATGAGAAGCGGGAGTATGACCGGGGAGCTGTTTTTT; CDR3: CASMRSGSMTGELFF
J: TRBJ1-3; V: TRBV30; D: TRBD1; size: NA; DNA: TGTGCCTGGACAGGGGGTCTTTTTGGAAACACCATATATTTT; CDR3: CAWTGGLFGNTIYF
J: TRBJ1-2; V: TRBV6-1; D: TRBD1; size: few; DNA: TGTGCCAGCAGGTTGGGACAGGGGGCTTATGGCTACACCTTC; CDR3: CASRLGQGAYGYTF
J: TRBJ1-1; V: TRBV5-1; D: NA; size: NA; DNA: TGCGCCAGCAGCTTCGACAGGTTAGACACTGAAGCTTTCTTT; CDR3: CASSFDRLDTEAFF
J: TRBJ2-1; V: TRBV9; D: NA; size: once; DNA: TGTGCCAGCAGCGTAGTGGGCTTGGGCAATGAGCAGTTCTTC; CDR3: CASSVVGLGNEQFF
J: TRBJ2-5; V: TRBV11-2; D: NA; size: NA; DNA: TGTGCCAGCAGCTTAGGGGACGGGGTTAGCGGAGGCCAAGAGACCCAGTACTTC; CDR3: CASSLGDGVSGGQETQYF
J: TRBJ1-1; V: TRBV6-4; D: TRBD1; size: NA; DNA: TGTGCCAGCAGTGACTCAACAGGGGGTCACACTGAAGCTTTCTTT; CDR3: CASSDSTGGHTEAFF
J: TRBJ1-2; V: TRBV28; D: TRBD1; size: NA; DNA: TGTGCCAGCAGTTTTCGACAGGGGGCCTATGGCTACACCTTC; CDR3: CASSFRQGAYGYTF
J: TRBJ2-3; V: TRBV7-6; D: NA; size: NA; DNA: TGTGCCAGCAGCTTAATGAGGGATACGCAGTATTTT; CDR3: CASSLMRDTQYF
J: TRBJ2-2; V: TRBV28; D: TRBD2; size: NA; DNA: TGTGCCAGCAGTCCAGGGGTCCAACTAGCGGGAGCTAACACCGGGGAGCTGTTTTTT; CDR3: CASSPGVQLAGANTGELFF
J: TRBJ2-1; V: TRBV2; D: NA; size: NA; DNA: TGTGCCAGCACGGCTATATGGGGGTACAATGAGCAGTTCTTC; CDR3: CASTAIWGYNEQFF
J: TRBJ1-2; V: TRBV2; D: NA; size: NA; DNA: TGTGCCAGCAGTGTGAATCTGATCTACTATGGCTACACCTTC; CDR3: CASSVNLIYYGYTF
J: TRBJ1-5; V: TRBV28; D: TRBD1; size: NA; DNA: TGTGCCAGCAGTTTAGGGACCGGACAGGGGGCCACTCAGCCCCAGCATTTT; CDR3: CASSLGTGQGATQPQHF
J: TRBJ2-5; V: TRBV19; D: TRBD2; size: NA; DNA: TGTGCCAGTAGTACGGGAGGGTACGAGACCCAGTACTTC; CDR3: CASSTGGYETQYF